Following are 28 T cell receptor beta chains from one sample sequenced in a study of shared clonotypes between healthy human individuals. Measured with immunoSEQ multiplex PCR; TCRdb has only the in-frame clones, and not every one. The sample lists about 490,000 clones; over 65% were seen once. The sample was PBMCs. These receptors all come from a woman aged 40 to 50 in good health. Some clones in this sample may be carry-over from other donors' samples.

This chain links TRBV5-4 with TRBJ2-7; 14 bases fit TRBD2. CDR3 length: 17 amino acids. Germline CDR1 reads SGHNT; CDR2 reads YYREEE (reference sequence). After removal of 3 bases from V and 2 bases from J, the junction contained 7 bases not matched to a gene. The chain's CDR3 is CASSSGLAGGRPYEQYF. Written as DNA, the CDR3 is TGTGCCAGCAGCTCCGGACTAGCGGGAGGCAGGCCCTACGAGCAGTACTTC. Using reference TRBV5-4 and TRBJ2-7 for the parts outside the CDR3, the full variable domain is ETGVTQSPTHLIKTRGQQVTLRCSSQSGHNTVSWYQQALGQGPQFIFQYYREEENGRGNFPPRFSGLQFPNYSSELNVNALELDDSALYLCASSSGLAGGRPYEQYFGPGTRLTVT.

The chain carries TRBV19 and TRBJ2-1; TRBD1 or TRBD2 may be the D gene (5 bases each). The CDR3 contains 13 residues. The germline V and J ends were trimmed by 7 bases and 6 bases, with 13 bases remaining between them. CDR1 and CDR2 from the germline V gene are LNHDA and SQIVND (reference sequence). The CDR3 here is CASKPGRTNEQFF. The CDR3 bases are TGTGCCAGTAAACCAGGGAGAACCAATGAGCAGTTCTTC.

The V gene is TRBV7-3, the J gene TRBJ1-6; D is ambiguous. V was pared by 1 base and J by 11 bases, with 9 bases between. Germline V gene lookup returns CDR1 SGHTA and CDR2 FQGTGA. This CDR3 comprises 13 residues. The CDR3 coding sequence is TGTGCCAGCAGCTTAAGCGAGGGAACACCCCTCCACTTT. As protein: CASSLSEGTPLHF.

The chain combines TRBV5-1 with TRBJ2-1; 12 nucleotides match TRBD2. CDR3 length: 16 residues. The germline gives CDR1 SGHRS, CDR2 YFSETQ. Trimming cost V 4 bases and J 4 bases; bases outside gene matches: 6. The CDR3 sequence: CASSASGTSGYNEQFF. CDR3 sequence (DNA): TGCGCCAGCAGCGCCTCCGGGACTAGCGGGTACAATGAGCAGTTCTTC.

The V and J genes are TRBV7-2 and TRBJ2-3, with 7 bases aligning to TRBD2. This CDR3 has 15 residues. CDR1 SGHTA and CDR2 FQGNSA come from the germline V gene. Losses at the gene ends were 2 bases for V and 2 bases for J; bases not matched to a gene: 4. CDR3 protein: CASSLTGRPTDTQYF. The CDR3 DNA is TGTGCCAGCAGCTTAACCGGGAGGCCCACAGATACGCAGTATTTT.

In this sample, this clone turned up a few times. V usage is TRBV7-2 and J usage is TRBJ1-1; 8 bases agree with TRBD1. Germline V gives CDR1 SGHTA, CDR2 FQGNSA. The CDR3 consists of 18 residues. V lost 1 base, J lost 7 bases, and 17 bases stayed unmatched. The CDR3 here is CASSLVSDRERGKGEAFF. CDR3 DNA sequence: TGTGCCAGCAGCTTAGTCTCGGACAGGGAGCGGGGCAAGGGTGAAGCTTTCTTT.

The rearrangement links TRBV7-7 to TRBJ1-1, with a weak D call TRBD1 (6 bases). Trimming stripped 5 bases from V and 1 base from J, with 8 bases between. Germline V gene sequence: CDR1 SSHAT, CDR2 FNYEAQ (reference sequence). There are 13 residues in the CDR3. DNA for the CDR3: TGTGCCAGCAGCCGGACAGAGAACACTGAAGCTTTCTTT. Its translation is CASSRTENTEAFF. The variable domain in full, with the rest retrieved from reference TRBV7-7 and TRBJ1-1, is GAGVSQSPRYKVTKRGQDVTLRCDPISSHATLYWYQQALGQGPEFLTYFNYEAQPDKSGLPSDRFSAERPEGSISTLTIQRTEQRDSAMYRCASSRTENTEAFFGQGTRLTVV.

The chain recombines TRBV30 with TRBJ1-5; 7 bases agree with TRBD1. Germline lookup yields CDR1 GTSNPN and CDR2 SVGIG (reference sequence). V lost 2 bases and J lost 4; bases outside the gene matches: 5. The CDR3 runs to 14 residues. The CDR3 region has the DNA TGTGCCTGGAGTACCGGGACAGTTAATCAGCCCCAGCATTTT. Its protein product is CAWSTGTVNQPQHF.

The chain uses TRBV28 and TRBJ2-5; D remains ambiguous. Germline V gene sequence: CDR1 MDHEN, CDR2 SYDVKM. This CDR3 has 14 amino acids. V lost 3 bases and J 1 base, leaving 9 bases between the germline ends. The CDR3, as DNA: TGTGCCAGCAGTTTTCGGGTACTCCAAGAGACCCAGTACTTC. Translation gives CASSFRVLQETQYF.

Details on this clone: This may come from a read error, since a much larger clone is one base off. V and J are TRBV5-8 and TRBJ2-7, with D perhaps TRBD2 (5 bases). The CDR3 spans 14 residues. Germline V gives CDR1 SGHTS, CDR2 YDEGEE. Deletions cut 5 bases from V and 3 bases from J, with 15 bases between. As DNA, the CDR3 is TGTGCCAGCAGTCTGGCGCGTGGACTCTACGAGCAGTACTTC. Amino acid sequence: CASSLARGLYEQYF.

The V call is TRBV9, the J call TRBJ1-5, with D possibly being TRBD1 (6 bases). The CDR3 consists of 14 residues. Germline V gene lookup returns CDR1 SGDLS and CDR2 YYNGEE. V dropped 0 bases and J dropped 10 bases, with 14 bases sitting between them. The CDR3 coding sequence is TGTGCCAGCAGCGTAGACTCCAGGGGAGAACCCCAGCATTTT. Its translation is CASSVDSRGEPQHF.

The genes are TRBV6-6 and TRBJ2-4; 10 nucleotides match TRBD2. Losses at the gene ends were 2 bases for V and 11 bases for J; bases not matched to a gene: 6. The CDR3 runs to 14 residues. Germline CDR1 and CDR2: MNHNY and SVGAGI (reference sequence). DNA for the CDR3: TGTGCCAGCAGTTACGCCCCTAGCGGGAGCCTTCAGTACTTC. Translating it yields CASSYAPSGSLQYF.

This clone was observed once. The chain uses TRBV7-9 and TRBJ2-7; the D call may be TRBD1 or TRBD2 (7 bases each). The CDR3 contains 15 residues. V lost 5 bases and J lost 5, with 19 bases in between. The germline gives CDR1 SEHNR, CDR2 FQNEAQ (reference sequence). The CDR3 reads CASSRQGGTQHEQYF. Written as DNA, the CDR3 is TGTGCCAGCAGCCGACAGGGAGGGACTCAACACGAGCAGTACTTC.

The chain joins TRBV19 to TRBJ2-4; D may be TRBD1 (6 bases). In germline, CDR1 is LNHDA, CDR2 SQIVND (reference sequence). CDR3 length: 18 amino acids. Trimming removed 5 bases at V and 1 base at J, with 21 bases between. CDR3 nucleotide sequence: TGTGCCAGTAGTCCGAGGTTGGGGGCACAGACTGCCAAAAACATTCAGTACTTC. Protein: CASSPRLGAQTAKNIQYF.

The V call is TRBV14, the J call TRBJ2-2; D is uncertain. CDR1 and CDR2 from the germline V gene are SGHDN and FVKESK. There are 15 residues in the CDR3. Trimming left V 2 bases short and J 2 bases short, with 9 bases between. Here the CDR3 DNA reads TGTGCCAGCAGCCAAACTGGCAAAAACACCGGGGAGCTGTTTTTT. Translated, it gives CASSQTGKNTGELFF.

The table lists this clone with many counts. The rearrangement links TRBV7-9 to TRBJ2-1; possible D gene TRBD2, 5 bases. CDR3 length equals 16 residues. The V and J ends lost 6 bases and 1 base respectively, with 16 bases between them. Germline V lookup: CDR1 SEHNR, CDR2 FQNEAQ (reference sequence). The CDR3 protein is CASSYPHGGSYNEQFF. The DNA for the CDR3 is TGTGCCAGCAGTTACCCTCACGGAGGTTCCTACAATGAGCAGTTCTTC. Using reference TRBV7-9 and TRBJ2-1 for the parts outside the CDR3, the full variable domain is DTGVSQNPRHKITKRGQNVTFRCDPISEHNRLYWYRQTLGQGPEFLTYFQNEAQLEKSRLLSDRFSAERPKGSFSTLEIQRTEQGDSAMYLCASSYPHGGSYNEQFFGPGTRLTVL.

The chain is built from TRBV4-3 and TRBJ1-5, with D perhaps TRBD1 (5 bases). There are 16 residues in the CDR3. V dropped 0 bases and J dropped 4 bases, with 13 bases sitting between them. Germline V lookup: CDR1 LGHNA, CDR2 YSLEER. The CDR3 nucleotides are TGCGCCAGCAGCCAAGAGCATGGCAGGGTGAATCAGCCCCAGCATTTT. Protein: CASSQEHGRVNQPQHF.

The CDR3 region is CASSDQRGYEQYF. The DNA for the CDR3 is TGCGCCAGCAGTGACCAGCGGGGCTACGAGCAGTACTTC. This chain uses TRBV10-1 with TRBJ2-7, with 7 bases identical to TRBD2. Germline V gives CDR1 WNHNN, CDR2 SYGVQD (reference sequence). V gave up 3 bases and J gave up 3 bases; unmatched junction bases: 2. This CDR3 region has 13 residues.

This clone has a single count. The chain links TRBV7-2 to TRBJ2-1; no definite D call. V was cut by 4 bases and J by 9 bases, with 19 bases left in between. This CDR3 region has 15 residues. Germline V CDR1 and CDR2: SGHTA, FQGNSA. The CDR3 protein is CASSSPGRAGSEQFF. Here the CDR3 DNA reads TGTGCCAGCAGCTCACCCGGACGCGCCGGTAGTGAGCAGTTCTTC.

V is TRBV6-4 and J is TRBJ2-2; TRBD1 matches 10 bases. This CDR3 has 16 residues. Unmatched junction bases numbered 10, after V lost 6 bases and J lost 6 bases. Germline CDR1 reads MRHNA; CDR2 reads SNTAGT. The CDR3 protein is CASSAKTGGAAGELFF. In nucleotides, the CDR3 is TGTGCCAGCAGCGCCAAGACAGGGGGCGCCGCCGGGGAGCTGTTTTTT.

The chain has TRBV10-3 and TRBJ2-7; either TRBD1 or TRBD2 may supply D (5 bases each). CDR3 length equals 15 residues. Per germline, CDR1 ENHRY and CDR2 SYGVKD. The V and J ends lost 5 bases and 0 bases respectively, with 14 bases between them. The CDR3 sequence is CAISLGTESSYEQYF. The CDR3 bases are TGTGCCATCAGTTTAGGGACCGAGAGCTCCTACGAGCAGTACTTC.

The chain recombines TRBV5-5 with TRBJ2-7; D call uncertain. The V gene lost 2 bases and the J gene lost 1 base, with 4 bases spanning the gap. The CDR3 sequence is 12 residues long. Germline values: CDR1 SGHKS, CDR2 YYEKEE (reference sequence). The CDR3 sequence: CASSFQSYEQYF. The CDR3 DNA follows: TGTGCCAGCAGCTTCCAGTCCTACGAGCAGTACTTC.

The rearrangement joins TRBV27 to TRBJ2-5; 11 bases fit TRBD2. CDR3 length equals 16 residues. Germline loops: CDR1 MNHEY, CDR2 SMNVEV (reference sequence). Trimming removed 6 bases from V and 5 bases from J; junction bases left unmatched: 11. In nucleotides, the CDR3 is TGTGCCAGCAGAGATCATAGCGGGAGGGCCCTGGAGACCCAGTACTTC. Translation gives CASRDHSGRALETQYF.

The CDR3 region is CASSQARWSSGPSLLTYEQYF. The CDR3, as DNA: TGTGCCAGCAGCCAAGCAAGGTGGTCTAGCGGGCCAAGTCTACTGACCTACGAGCAGTACTTC. V and J are TRBV14 and TRBJ2-7; 8 bases agree with TRBD2. CDR1 and CDR2 (germline): SGHDN, FVKESK. V shed 1 base, J shed 2 bases, and the junction held 22 bases outside the gene matches. This CDR3 has 21 residues.

V usage is TRBV4-2 and J usage is TRBJ2-5, with TRBD2 matching 9 bases. The CDR3 is 19 amino acids. J gave up 4 bases and V 1 base, and 16 bases lay outside the gene matches. Germline V CDR1 and CDR2: LGHNA, YNFKEQ. Written as DNA, the CDR3 is TGTGCCAGCAGCCAAGCCCCCGGACTAGCGACACCCAAGGGAGAGACCCAGTACTTC. Its protein is CASSQAPGLATPKGETQYF.

The rearrangement joins TRBV28 to TRBJ2-7; D is uncertain. CDR3 size: 13 residues. Germline CDR1 and CDR2: MDHEN and SYDVKM. V was pared by 3 bases and J by 5 bases, with 11 bases between. Here the CDR3 DNA reads TGTGCCAGCAGTTTGGTGGGGATCGACGAGCAGTACTTC. It translates to CASSLVGIDEQYF.

The chain has TRBV30 and TRBJ2-7; 7 nucleotides match TRBD1. V lost 6 bases to trimming and J lost 0 bases; unmatched junction nucleotides: 8. In germline, CDR1 is GTSNPN, CDR2 SVGIG (reference sequence). The CDR3 consists of 14 residues. CDR3 sequence: CACQSRDSSYEQYF. Written as DNA, the CDR3 is TGTGCCTGTCAGTCCAGGGACAGCTCCTACGAGCAGTACTTC. The full variable domain, rest sourced from reference TRBV30 and TRBJ2-7, is SQTIHQWPATLVQPVGSPLSLECTVEGTSNPNLYWYRQAAGRGLQLLFYSVGIGQISSEVPQNLSASRPQDRQFILSSKKLLLSDSGFYLCACQSRDSSYEQYFGPGTRLTVT.

Concerning this clone: At one end, the junction sequence differs from germline, possibly due to a read error. The chain has TRBV27 and TRBJ2-7; possibly TRBD1 for D (5 bases). There are 17 residues in the CDR3. Germline CDR1 MNHEY, CDR2 SMNVEV (reference sequence). The CDR3 DNA is TGTGCCAACAGTTTAGCCCCGACAGTATTCTCTGTCTACGAGCAGTACTTC. It codes for CANSLAPTVFSVYEQYF.